This T cell receptor (beta chain) was recovered during a study of cytomegalovirus exposure and HLA in healthy donors. CDR1 and CDR2 (germline): MNHEY, SMNVEV (reference sequence). The V gene lost 6 bases and the J gene lost 2 bases, with 11 bases spanning the gap. There are 14 residues in the CDR3. TCRdb's copy holds only in-frame clones and misses some; the assay was immunoSEQ multiplex PCR. The repertoire holds 200,000 or so clones, with about nine tenths as singletons. This chain links TRBV27 with TRBJ1-5; tentatively, D is TRBD1 (6 bases). The sequenced sample was PBMCs. The sequence was obtained from a woman between 18 and 30 years old in good health and CMV-seronegative. CDR3 DNA sequence: TGTGCCAGCAGCACACAGGGAGGCAATCAGCCCCAGCATTTT. This translates into CASSTQGGNQPQHF.